The rows below give T cell receptor beta chains drawn from one sample of a study. Each CDR3 protein is one row after TCRdb ran MiXCR on the 5' RACE reads. Seen here are tens of thousands of distinct CDR3 sequences, about 19% observed once, and the top ten hold approximately 2.9%. The sequencing sample was made of naive CD4+ T cells sorted from a lymph node. The receptors here all came from a female donor with breast cancer. Both conserved end residues are part of each CDR3. D genes are given only for firm matches. The listing skips clone size in some rows; elsewhere it reads once, few, many or a size class.

j_call: TRBJ2-7; v_call: TRBV5-1; clone_size: .; d_call: .; cdr3_nt: TGCGCCAGCAGCTTGGTCGGATACGAGCAGTACTTC; cdr3_aa: CASSLVGYEQYF
j_call: TRBJ2-3; v_call: TRBV9; clone_size: .; d_call: TRBD2; cdr3_nt: TGTGCCAGCAGCGTAGCGGTCACTAGCGGAGCGCCCACAGATACGCAGTATTTT; cdr3_aa: CASSVAVTSGAPTDTQYF
j_call: TRBJ2-7; v_call: TRBV6-2/TRBV6-3; clone_size: .; d_call: TRBD2; cdr3_nt: TGTGCCAGCGTGAGGCGGGAGAACTCAACCTACGAGCAGTACTTC; cdr3_aa: CASVRRENSTYEQYF
j_call: TRBJ2-5; v_call: TRBV7-6; clone_size: .; d_call: .; cdr3_nt: TGTGCCAGCAGCTCTGACGTGAGGGCTGGGGAGACCCAGTACTTC; cdr3_aa: CASSSDVRAGETQYF
j_call: TRBJ1-2; v_call: TRBV11-1; clone_size: many; d_call: .; cdr3_nt: TGTGCCAGCAGCTTTATTGCGGGGAATGGCTACACCTTC; cdr3_aa: CASSFIAGNGYTF
j_call: TRBJ1-2; v_call: TRBV6-1; clone_size: few; d_call: TRBD1; cdr3_nt: TGTGCCAGCAGTGGAAGACAGGGAATGGGCTATGGCTACACCTTC; cdr3_aa: CASSGRQGMGYGYTF
j_call: TRBJ2-1; v_call: TRBV7-3; clone_size: many; d_call: .; cdr3_nt: TGTGCCAGCAGCTTAAGCTGGGACAATGAGCAGTTCTTC; cdr3_aa: CASSLSWDNEQFF
j_call: TRBJ2-3; v_call: TRBV7-7; clone_size: few; d_call: .; cdr3_nt: TGTGCTAGCAGCTTATCAGATCTAGATACGCAGTATTTT; cdr3_aa: CASSLSDLDTQYF
j_call: TRBJ1-5; v_call: TRBV24-1; clone_size: .; d_call: TRBD1; cdr3_nt: TGTGCCACCTCGACAGGGGGGGGGAGTCAGCCCCAGCATTTT; cdr3_aa: CATSTGGGSQPQHF
j_call: TRBJ2-5; v_call: TRBV24-1; clone_size: few; d_call: TRBD1; cdr3_nt: TGTGCCACCAGTGACCCGGGACAGGGGGCGGGCGGAGAGACCCAGTACTTC; cdr3_aa: CATSDPGQGAGGETQYF
j_call: TRBJ2-2; v_call: TRBV5-1; clone_size: few; d_call: .; cdr3_nt: TGCGCCAGCAGTTACAAGGACGGGGAGCTGTTTTTT; cdr3_aa: CASSYKDGELFF
j_call: TRBJ1-1; v_call: TRBV12-3/TRBV12-4; clone_size: many; d_call: .; cdr3_nt: TGTGCCAGCAGTCCCCGACTGCGTGAAGCTTTCTTT; cdr3_aa: CASSPRLREAFF
j_call: TRBJ2-5; v_call: TRBV5-1; clone_size: few; d_call: .; cdr3_nt: TGCGCCAGCAGCTTGGGGACTTTTCAAGAGACCCAGTACTTC; cdr3_aa: CASSLGTFQETQYF
j_call: TRBJ2-7; v_call: TRBV5-1; clone_size: many; d_call: .; cdr3_nt: TGCGCCAGCAGCCCGCAGGGGCCCCACGAGCAGTACTTC; cdr3_aa: CASSPQGPHEQYF
j_call: TRBJ1-4; v_call: TRBV20-1; clone_size: .; d_call: TRBD1; cdr3_nt: TGCAGTGCTATGGAGACAGGGGGGGGGCCGGGAAAACTGTTTTTT; cdr3_aa: CSAMETGGGPGKLFF
j_call: TRBJ2-1; v_call: TRBV29-1; clone_size: few; d_call: TRBD2; cdr3_nt: TGCAGCGTGGGGACTAGCGGGAGGGGGGGGAATGAGCAGTTCTTC; cdr3_aa: CSVGTSGRGGNEQFF
j_call: TRBJ2-7; v_call: TRBV27; clone_size: .; d_call: TRBD1; cdr3_nt: TGTGCCAGCAGTCCGGACAGGGATTCGGACTTC; cdr3_aa: CASSPDRDSDF
j_call: TRBJ2-3; v_call: TRBV20-1; clone_size: .; d_call: TRBD2; cdr3_nt: TGCAGTGCTAAAAGGGCTAGCGGGATGACAGATACGCAGTATTTT; cdr3_aa: CSAKRASGMTDTQYF
j_call: TRBJ1-1; v_call: TRBV5-1; clone_size: many; d_call: .; cdr3_nt: TGCGCCAGCAGCTTGGGCGGAAACACTGAAGCTTTCTTT; cdr3_aa: CASSLGGNTEAFF
j_call: TRBJ1-5; v_call: TRBV7-2; clone_size: .; d_call: .; cdr3_nt: TGTGCCAGCAGCCCCTCGCCCAATCAGCCCCAGCATTTT; cdr3_aa: CASSPSPNQPQHF
j_call: TRBJ2-5; v_call: TRBV7-6; clone_size: few; d_call: TRBD2; cdr3_nt: TGTGCCAGCTTGCCGCGGGGGGTTCAAGAGACCCAGTACTTC; cdr3_aa: CASLPRGVQETQYF
j_call: TRBJ2-3; v_call: TRBV29-1; clone_size: .; d_call: .; cdr3_nt: TGCAGCGTTGGTTCCGGGGATCCCACAGATACGCAGTATTTT; cdr3_aa: CSVGSGDPTDTQYF
j_call: TRBJ1-4; v_call: TRBV5-1; clone_size: .; d_call: .; cdr3_nt: TGCGCCAGCAGCGAGGGCCTGGGTAATGAAAAACTGTTTTTT; cdr3_aa: CASSEGLGNEKLFF
j_call: TRBJ2-1; v_call: TRBV20-1; clone_size: few; d_call: TRBD2; cdr3_nt: TGCAGTGCATCCGACGTAATAAAGTCGGCGGGGGCCTACAATGAGCAGTTCTTC; cdr3_aa: CSASDVIKSAGAYNEQFF
j_call: TRBJ2-3; v_call: TRBV20-1; clone_size: few; d_call: .; cdr3_nt: TGCAGCACTCTCTCGGGTCGGGGGAGTTGGGATACGCAGTATTTT; cdr3_aa: CSTLSGRGSWDTQYF
j_call: TRBJ1-3; v_call: TRBV7-2; clone_size: .; d_call: .; cdr3_nt: TGTGCCAGCAGCTTAGAGGCCGGAAACACCATATATTTT; cdr3_aa: CASSLEAGNTIYF
j_call: TRBJ1-2; v_call: TRBV15; clone_size: few; d_call: .; cdr3_nt: TGTGCCACCAGCAGTTGGGGAGAGACGGTACACTATGGCTACACCTTC; cdr3_aa: CATSSWGETVHYGYTF
j_call: TRBJ2-1; v_call: TRBV5-1; clone_size: many; d_call: .; cdr3_nt: TGCGCCAGCAGCACCGACAGGTCTCGGTACAATGAGCAGTTCTTC; cdr3_aa: CASSTDRSRYNEQFF
j_call: TRBJ2-3; v_call: TRBV20-1; clone_size: few; d_call: .; cdr3_nt: TGCAGTGCTAGAGATCTGCAGGAGAGTGGGGGCACAGATACGCAGTATTTT; cdr3_aa: CSARDLQESGGTDTQYF
j_call: TRBJ1-5; v_call: TRBV25-1; clone_size: many; d_call: .; cdr3_nt: TGTGCCAGCAGTTTGACGGGGTGGGGACAGCCCCAGCATTTT; cdr3_aa: CASSLTGWGQPQHF
j_call: TRBJ2-3; v_call: TRBV5-1; clone_size: many; d_call: .; cdr3_nt: TGCGCCAGCAGCGTGGGACGGCACACAGATACGCAGTATTTT; cdr3_aa: CASSVGRHTDTQYF
j_call: TRBJ2-7; v_call: TRBV7-2; clone_size: many; d_call: TRBD2; cdr3_nt: TGTGCCAGCAGCCCCCGTCCGGGACTAGCCTACGAGCAGTACTTC; cdr3_aa: CASSPRPGLAYEQYF
j_call: TRBJ1-1; v_call: TRBV28; clone_size: .; d_call: .; cdr3_nt: TGTGCCAGCAGTAGCATCACTGAAGCTTTCTTT; cdr3_aa: CASSSITEAFF
j_call: TRBJ2-3; v_call: TRBV20-1; clone_size: many; d_call: .; cdr3_nt: TGCAGTGCTCCGAACCAGCGGGCTAGCACAGATACGCAGTATTTT; cdr3_aa: CSAPNQRASTDTQYF